The 26 T cell receptor beta chains given below trace back to one sample, sequenced in a study of blood T cells in healthy people across ages (dated by TCRdb to about 2015). The library was obtained by 5' RACE. TCRdb names Illumina HiSeq 2500 as the instrument used. A second PCR of roughly 6 to 12 cycles was run with a J-beta primer mix and a sample-barcoded 5' primer. TCRdb applied fastp at Q25 and MiXCR to the public reads, then kept only in-frame beta chains. Records with the same CDR3 protein are collapsed into one entry carrying the most frequent genes and DNA. The sample has approximately 800,000 distinct CDR3 sequences on record, about 59% of them singletons. Together, the top ten hold about a quarter of the sample. The sample comprised blood. The receptor set was obtained from a man aged 25-40 years in good health.

This clonotype has a handful of counts. This chain connects TRBV11-1 to TRBJ2-7; D may be TRBD2 (5 bases). The CDR3 length is 14 residues. CDR1 is SGHAT, CDR2 FQDESV, per germline (reference sequence). V lost 5 bases to trimming and J lost 0 bases, with 11 bases between them. CDR3 coding DNA: TGTGCCAGCAGCCACGCGGGTAGCTCCTACGAGCAGTACTTC. Amino acid sequence: CASSHAGSSYEQYF.

The chain employs TRBV9 and TRBJ2-1, with D possibly matching TRBD1 (6 bases). The CDR3 has 14 amino acids. Deletions cut 4 bases from V and 5 bases from J, with 13 bases between. Germline V gene lookup returns CDR1 SGDLS and CDR2 YYNGEE. The CDR3 reads CASSPRTVDNEQFF. The CDR3, as DNA: TGTGCCAGCAGCCCACGGACAGTTGACAATGAGCAGTTCTTC.

V usage is TRBV11-1 and J usage is TRBJ2-1; TRBD1 matches 10 bases. This CDR3 is built from 14 residues. The germline V gene encodes CDR1 SGHAT and CDR2 FQDESV (reference sequence). The V segment lost 4 bases and the J segment 5 bases; nucleotides outside the gene matches: 2. The CDR3 nucleotides are TGTGCCAGCAGCTCGGACAGGGGGGACAATGAGCAGTTCTTC. Translating gives CASSSDRGDNEQFF.

This chain connects TRBV6-2 or TRBV6-3 to TRBJ2-5, with 9 positions matching TRBD1. The CDR3 has 15 residues. CDR1 is MNHEY and CDR2 is SVGEGT in the germline V gene. After removal of 1 base from V and 4 bases from J, the junction contained 4 bases not matched to a gene. CDR3 amino acids: CASSYWGQGGETQYF. The CDR3 region has the DNA TGTGCCAGCAGTTACTGGGGACAGGGAGGAGAGACCCAGTACTTC.

The rearrangement uses TRBV13 and TRBJ1-3; D remains ambiguous. The CDR3 extends over 16 amino acids. The V end was cut by 5 bases, the J end by 0 bases, with 14 bases between. Germline CDR1 and CDR2: PRHDT and FYEKMQ (reference sequence). In DNA form, the CDR3 reads TGTGCCAGCAGCGGGATTGATAATCTCTCTGGAAACACCATATATTTT. It is translated as CASSGIDNLSGNTIYF.

In nucleotides, the CDR3 is TGTGCCAGCAGCACCCGACTAGCGGGGGCCGTCACCGGGGAGCTGTTTTTT. It is translated as CASSTRLAGAVTGELFF. V gene TRBV9 combines with J gene TRBJ2-2, with TRBD2 matching 12 bases. Unmatched junction bases numbered 8, after V lost 4 bases and J lost 4 bases. CDR1 is SGDLS and CDR2 is YYNGEE in the germline V gene. CDR3 length: 17 amino acids.

This clonotype has a single count. The V and J genes are TRBV3-1 and TRBJ2-5; D remains ambiguous. V lost 4 bases to trimming and J lost 5 bases, with 11 bases between them. The germline V gene has CDR1 LGHDT and CDR2 YNNKEL (reference sequence). The CDR3 has 13 residues. The CDR3 sequence: CASSPGPDETQYF. DNA for the CDR3: TGTGCCAGCAGCCCCGGACCTGACGAGACCCAGTACTTC.

The V gene is TRBV20-1, the J gene TRBJ1-5; D unclear. The germline CDR1 and CDR2 sequences are DFQATT and SNEGSKA (reference sequence). The V end lost 3 bases, the J end lost 3 bases, and 12 bases lay between the germline ends. The CDR3 runs to 14 residues. This CDR3 is CSAREPGFNQPQHF. The CDR3 bases are TGCAGTGCTAGGGAGCCCGGATTCAATCAGCCCCAGCATTTT.

The V gene is TRBV29-1, the J gene TRBJ1-1; no reliable D call. Trimming cost V 6 bases and J 1 base, with 12 bases left between them. Germline CDR1 reads SQVTM; CDR2 reads ANQGSEA. The CDR3 consists of 13 residues. CDR3: CSVSRPANTEAFF. CDR3 nucleotide sequence: TGCAGCGTCAGCCGGCCGGCGAACACTGAAGCTTTCTTT.

This clonotype was seen only once. The chain carries TRBV28 and TRBJ2-7; unclear D gene. The J call may not be correct, given that the DNA end is closer to TRBJ2-5. Germline values: CDR1 MDHEN, CDR2 SYDVKM. CDR3 length: 14 amino acids. The CDR3 DNA sequence: TGTGCCAGCAGCGAGCTGGGTTCTGGAGAGACCCAGTACTTC. This sequence encodes CASSELGSGETQYF.

The sample holds one count of this clonotype. The V and J genes are TRBV7-2 and TRBJ2-7; D is tentatively TRBD1 or TRBD2 (5 bases each). There are 15 residues in the CDR3. V lost 8 bases and J lost 6, with 23 bases in between. Germline V gene lookup returns CDR1 SGHTA and CDR2 FQGNSA. The CDR3 sequence: CASRYSSGSGAEQYF. CDR3 in DNA: TGTGCCAGCCGCTACTCCTCGGGATCTGGGGCCGAGCAGTACTTC.

Details on this clonotype: A much larger clone lies one base from this, so it may be a read error. The CDR3 DNA reads as TGTGCCAGCAGGACAGGGATATGCGAGCAGTACTTC. Encoded protein: CASRTGICEQYF. This chain uses TRBV28 with TRBJ2-4; TRBD1 aligns across 7 bases. Gene TRBJ2-7 matches the end of the DNA better, so the J call may be wrong. The CDR3 runs 12 residues. Per germline, CDR1 MDHEN and CDR2 SYDVKM.

CDR3 loop: CASSQALAGPTDTQYF. In DNA, the CDR3 is TGCGCCAGCAGCCAAGCACTAGCGGGTCCCACAGATACGCAGTATTTT. The chain recombines TRBV4-3 with TRBJ2-3; 9 bases are shared with TRBD2. Per germline, CDR1 LGHNA and CDR2 YSLEER. Losses at the gene ends were 1 base for V and 2 bases for J; bases not matched to a gene: 4. The length of the CDR3 is 16 residues.

The chain recombines TRBV29-1 with TRBJ2-4; TRBD2 agrees at 7 bases. The CDR3 is 12 amino acids. Trimming at V came to 6 bases and at J to 4 bases, leaving 3 bases not matched to a gene. Germline V gene sequence: CDR1 SQVTM, CDR2 ANQGSEA. The CDR3 spells CSVGEGKNIQYF. The CDR3 region has the DNA TGCAGCGTCGGGGAGGGGAAAAACATTCAGTACTTC.

The CDR3, as DNA: TGTGCCAGCAGCTTACTGGGGACGGGTGGGGCCAACGTCCTGACTTTC. Translated, it gives CASSLLGTGGANVLTF. V and J are TRBV7-2 and TRBJ2-6; the D gene could be TRBD1 or TRBD2 (5 bases each). V was shortened by 2 bases and J by 3 bases, with 11 bases between the two germline ends. The CDR3 has 16 amino acids. Germline values: CDR1 SGHTA, CDR2 FQGNSA.

This clonotype was detected only a few times. V and J are TRBV5-1 and TRBJ2-3, with D perhaps being TRBD1 or TRBD2 (5 bases each). V gave up 0 bases and J gave up 2 bases, with 13 bases separating them. Germline lookup yields CDR1 SGHRS and CDR2 YFSETQ. CDR3 length: 16 residues. The CDR3 protein is CASSLGGGTNTDTQYF. DNA of the CDR3: TGCGCCAGCAGCTTGGGTGGGGGAACCAACACAGATACGCAGTATTTT.

The V and J genes are TRBV15 and TRBJ2-3; D is ambiguous. Germline V lookup: CDR1 LNHNV, CDR2 YYDKDF (reference sequence). The CDR3 totals 12 residues. Trimming took 1 base from V and 11 from J, leaving 10 bases between them. The CDR3: CATSRVDNMQYF. In nucleotides, the CDR3 is TGTGCCACCAGCAGAGTAGATAATATGCAGTATTTT.

This clonotype was counted only a few times. J is TRBJ2-1 and V is TRBV4-2; 10 nucleotides line up with TRBD1. Germline loops: CDR1 LGHNA, CDR2 YNFKEQ. Trimming removed 4 bases from V and 7 bases from J; junction bases left unmatched: 4. This CDR3 has 14 amino acids. The CDR3 DNA is TGTGCCAGCAGCCGACAGGGGGCGAATAATGAGCAGTTCTTC. Protein sequence: CASSRQGANNEQFF.

This chain uses TRBV10-3 with TRBJ2-1; tentative D call: TRBD2 (6 bases). The V gene's germline CDR1 is ENHRY and CDR2 SYGVKD. The length of the CDR3 is 14 residues. V was trimmed by 11 bases and J by 8 bases, leaving 22 bases between them. CDR3 nucleotides: TGTGCCTTCCGGCGGGGCGGGGAAGTGGATGAGCAGTTCTTC. As protein: CAFRRGGEVDEQFF.

The rearrangement uses TRBV13 and TRBJ2-1; D is ambiguous. CDR1 and CDR2 (germline): PRHDT, FYEKMQ (reference sequence). The CDR3 consists of 14 residues. Deletions cut 0 bases from V and 6 bases from J, with 9 bases between. This CDR3 is CASSLGSRGNEQFF. The CDR3 DNA is TGTGCCAGCAGCTTAGGGTCTAGAGGCAATGAGCAGTTCTTC.

This clonotype showed up just once. The V and J genes are TRBV12-3 or TRBV12-4 and TRBJ1-1; D may be TRBD1 (5 bases). The V end lost 3 bases, the J end lost 6 bases, and 11 bases lay between the germline ends. The CDR3 contains 13 residues. This CDR3 reads CASSFARGSEAFF. CDR3 DNA: TGTGCCAGCAGTTTTGCGAGGGGATCTGAAGCTTTCTTT.

This rearrangement joins TRBV7-2 to TRBJ2-7; weak D call: TRBD2 (6 bases). Trimming removed 0 bases from V and 12 bases from J, with 18 bases in between. This CDR3 spans 14 amino acids. CDR1 is SGHTA, CDR2 FQGNSA, per germline. CDR3 nucleotide sequence: TGTGCCAGCAGCTTAGCCAGCTGGGGCGGGGAGTTGTACTTC. Translation gives CASSLASWGGELYF.

The table lists this clonotype with a count of one. This chain connects TRBV29-1 to TRBJ2-7; D is tentatively TRBD1 or TRBD2 (5 bases each). V shed 6 bases and J shed 0 bases, with 12 bases lying between them. Germline CDR1 SQVTM, CDR2 ANQGSEA. This CDR3 is 13 amino acids long. The CDR3 DNA reads as TGCAGCGTGGGGACGGAACACTCCTACGAGCAGTACTTC. Amino acids: CSVGTEHSYEQYF.

This clonotype has only one observation. J is TRBJ2-1 and V is TRBV10-3, with 7 positions matching TRBD1. The CDR3 spans 14 residues. Germline assignment: CDR1 ENHRY and CDR2 SYGVKD. V shed 6 bases, J shed 4 bases, and the junction held 6 bases outside the gene matches. The CDR3 coding sequence is TGTGCCATCAGCCCGGACAGGACGTACAATGAGCAGTTCTTC. Residues: CAISPDRTYNEQFF.

The chain employs TRBV11-2 and TRBJ2-1; D not resolved. Germline-derived CDR1 and CDR2 are SGHAT and FQNNGV. Between the trimmed V and J ends, which lost 0 bases and 9 bases, there was a span of 15 bases. The CDR3 runs to 15 residues. CDR3 amino acids: CASSLDQLSRSEQFF. In nucleotides, the CDR3 is TGTGCCAGCAGCTTAGATCAACTTAGTAGGAGTGAGCAGTTCTTC.

V and J are TRBV7-9 and TRBJ2-3; D unclear. CDR3 size: 16 residues. Germline lookup yields CDR1 SEHNR and CDR2 FQNEAQ (reference sequence). V lost 3 bases and J 4 bases, leaving 17 bases between the germline ends. CDR3 residues: CASSLGSPLPADTQYF. CDR3 coding DNA: TGTGCCAGCAGCTTGGGCAGCCCTCTCCCGGCAGATACGCAGTATTTT. The whole variable domain, filled in from reference TRBV7-9 and TRBJ2-3, reads DTGVSQNPRHKITKRGQNVTFRCDPISEHNRLYWYRQTLGQGPEFLTYFQNEAQLEKSRLLSDRFSAERPKGSFSTLEIQRTEQGDSAMYLCASSLGSPLPADTQYFGPGTRLTVL.